These 32 T cell receptor beta chains came from one sample sequenced in a study of blood T cell repertoires in COVID-19. Sequenced by immunoSEQ multiplex PCR; TCRdb stores in-frame clones only, minus some. Of about 130,000 clones listed, roughly four fifths are singletons. Material: peripheral blood. The receptors come from a human donor in a cohort sampled during active COVID-19.

This clone appeared a single time. The chain employs TRBV28 and TRBJ2-3, with D possibly being TRBD1 (5 bases). The V gene lost 3 bases and the J gene lost 0 bases, with 13 bases spanning the gap. The CDR3 runs 16 residues. Germline-derived CDR1 and CDR2 are MDHEN and SYDVKM. In nucleotides, the CDR3 is TGTGCCAGCAGTTTGATTGGGGCCCTCAGCACAGATACGCAGTATTTT. Translation: CASSLIGALSTDTQYF.

Turning to this clone: Additional DNA sequences in this sample encode the identical CDR3. The chain is built from TRBV6-6 and TRBJ1-6; D not certain. The ends were cut back, 4 bases at V and 4 bases at J, with 14 bases in the middle. Germline lookup yields CDR1 MNHNY and CDR2 SVGAGI (reference sequence). The CDR3 has 16 residues. CDR3: CASSSEDGRYNSPLHF. The CDR3, as DNA: TGTGCCAGCAGTTCGGAGGACGGGAGATATAATTCACCCCTCCACTTT.

The chain recombines TRBV6-5 with TRBJ1-6; D remains unclear. Germline V gene data show CDR1 as MNHEY and CDR2 as SVGAGI. V lost 7 bases to trimming and J lost 7 bases, with 14 bases between them. The CDR3 is made up of 14 amino acids. The CDR3 sequence is CASTKDGRNSPLHF. Written as DNA, the CDR3 is TGTGCCAGCACTAAAGACGGGAGAAATTCACCCCTCCACTTT.

The chain combines TRBV11-3 with TRBJ2-3, with D perhaps TRBD2 (6 bases). The ends were cut back, 0 bases at V and 5 bases at J, with 6 bases in the middle. Germline assignment: CDR1 SGHNT and CDR2 YENEEA. The CDR3 is made up of 13 amino acids. CDR3 loop: CASSLEEGDTQYF. The CDR3 DNA reads TGTGCCAGCAGCTTAGAGGAGGGAGATACGCAGTATTTT.

This clone has a handful of counts. The chain carries TRBV2 and TRBJ2-5, with TRBD1 matching 10 bases. V was pared by 5 bases and J by 4 bases, with 4 bases of the junction left unmatched. Germline lookup yields CDR1 SNHLY and CDR2 FYNNEI. This CDR3 spans 14 amino acids. Here the CDR3 reads CASSTTGGGETQYF. DNA of the CDR3: TGTGCCAGCAGTACGACAGGGGGCGGAGAGACCCAGTACTTC.

This clone was observed a handful of times. The V gene is TRBV5-5, the J gene TRBJ1-3; D may be TRBD1 (6 bases). This CDR3 is built from 16 residues. Germline CDR1 is SGHKS and CDR2 is YYEKEE (reference sequence). V dropped 4 bases and J dropped 4 bases, with 18 bases sitting between them. The CDR3 protein is CASSDYRARTGNTIYF. For the CDR3, the DNA is TGTGCCAGCAGCGACTACAGGGCTCGTACAGGAAACACCATATATTTT.

The genes are TRBV5-1 and TRBJ2-3; TRBD2 matches at 8 bases. CDR1 and CDR2 from the germline V gene are SGHRS and YFSETQ. J lost 9 bases, V lost 2 bases, and 8 bases had no gene match. The CDR3 spans 14 residues. This CDR3 reads CASSLVLAAVTQYF. The CDR3 DNA reads as TGCGCCAGCAGCTTAGTACTAGCGGCTGTGACGCAGTATTTT.

The chain combines TRBV5-1 with TRBJ2-2; D might be TRBD1 (5 bases). This CDR3 is 15 amino acids long. Germline V gene data show CDR1 as SGHRS and CDR2 as YFSETQ. Trimming took off 0 bases at V and 7 bases at J, with 13 bases between the two ends. As DNA, the CDR3 is TGCGCCAGCAGCTTGGAAACAGGCCTTGGCGGGGAGCTGTTTTTT. It translates to CASSLETGLGGELFF. Full variable domain (rest looked up from reference TRBV5-1 and TRBJ2-2): KAGVTQTPRYLIKTRGQQVTLSCSPISGHRSVSWYQQTPGQGLQFLFEYFSETQRNKGNFPGRFSGRQFSNSRSEMNVSTLELGDSALYLCASSLETGLGGELFFGEGSRLTVL.

V usage is TRBV2 and J usage is TRBJ2-7; 7 bases line up with TRBD2. The CDR3 is 17 residues long. Germline V gene sequence: CDR1 SNHLY, CDR2 FYNNEI. V was clipped by 8 bases and J by 0 bases; unmatched bases: 16. CDR3: CASLSGLAASSSYEQYF. CDR3 nucleotides: TGTGCCAGCCTGTCCGGTCTAGCGGCCTCTTCCTCCTACGAGCAGTACTTC.

This chain joins TRBV24-1 and TRBJ1-2, with D unresolved. Germline V CDR1 and CDR2: KGHDR, SFDVKD. V lost 5 bases, J lost 5 bases, and 14 bases lay in between. The CDR3 is 14 residues long. In DNA form, the CDR3 reads TGTGCCACCAGTGCAACGGTAGAGGGTTATGGCTACACCTTC. As protein: CATSATVEGYGYTF.

CDR3 region: CASSGPYTEAFF. The CDR3 DNA reads TGTGCCAGCAGCGGGCCCTACACTGAAGCTTTCTTT. The V and J genes are TRBV5-8 and TRBJ1-1; no clear D gene. This CDR3 has 12 amino acids. Trimming stripped 4 bases from V and 3 bases from J, with 7 bases between. Germline CDR1 reads SGHTS; CDR2 reads YDEGEE. Full variable domain (remainder filled in from reference TRBV5-8 and TRBJ1-1): EAGVTQSPTHLIKTRGQQATLRCSPISGHTSVYWYQQALGLGLQFLLWYDEGEERNRGNFPPRFSGRQFPNYSSELNVNALELEDSALYLCASSGPYTEAFFGQGTRLTVV.

The chain is built from TRBV27 and TRBJ1-2, with a weak D call TRBD1 (6 bases). The germline V gene encodes CDR1 MNHEY and CDR2 SMNVEV (reference sequence). The CDR3 consists of 12 residues. Trimming cost V 6 bases and J 3 bases, with 8 bases left between them. CDR3 coding DNA: TGTGCCAGCAGAGGGGGATACTATGGCTACACCTTC. The encoded protein is CASRGGYYGYTF.

This clone showed up just a few times. The chain uses TRBV19 and TRBJ2-4; 10 bases map to TRBD1. Trimming took 6 bases from V and 7 from J; bases not matched to a gene: 6. The germline V gene has CDR1 LNHDA and CDR2 SQIVND (reference sequence). The CDR3 has 14 amino acids. The CDR3 reads CASSAGTGVNIQYF. CDR3 in DNA: TGTGCCAGTAGCGCCGGGACAGGGGTTAACATTCAGTACTTC.

CDR3 amino acids: CASSLVRDQETQYF. Written as DNA, the CDR3 is TGTGCCAGCAGCTTGGTCAGGGACCAAGAGACCCAGTACTTC. This chain joins TRBV5-4 and TRBJ2-5; maybe TRBD1 (5 bases). The CDR3 is made up of 14 amino acids. V lost 0 bases, J lost 0 bases, and 6 bases lay in between. Germline CDR1 and CDR2: SGHNT and YYREEE (reference sequence).

V usage is TRBV6-2 or TRBV6-3 and J usage is TRBJ1-4; D may be TRBD1 (6 bases). CDR1 and CDR2 from the germline V gene are MNHEY and SVGEGT. The V gene lost 3 bases and the J gene lost 5 bases, with 10 bases spanning the gap. The CDR3 is 14 residues long. The CDR3 coding sequence is TGTGCCAGCAGTTATCGGGGGGCAAATGAAAAACTGTTTTTT. This codes for CASSYRGANEKLFF.

The gene calls are TRBV2 and TRBJ1-5; D remains unclear. V lost 8 bases, J lost 7 bases, and 21 bases lay in between. The CDR3 runs to 15 residues. Germline values: CDR1 SNHLY, CDR2 FYNNEI. The CDR3 region has the DNA TGTGCCAGCCTTAAATCACGGGAGAAGGCCCAGCCCCAGCATTTT. It yields the protein CASLKSREKAQPQHF.

The chain uses TRBV10-3 and TRBJ1-2, with 8 bases identical to TRBD1. The junction had 3 bases not matched to a gene; V was cut back by 2 bases and J by 4 bases. The CDR3 has 14 amino acids. Per germline, CDR1 ENHRY and CDR2 SYGVKD. CDR3 residues: CAISERQGTYGYTF. DNA for the CDR3: TGTGCCATCAGTGAGCGACAGGGGACCTATGGCTACACCTTC.

DNA of the CDR3: TGTGCCAGCAGACTCCGGACAGGGGAGGGGGCAGATACGCAGTATTTT. It yields the protein CASRLRTGEGADTQYF. V usage is TRBV2 and J usage is TRBJ2-3, with TRBD1 matching over 9 bases. Trimming took 6 bases from V and 4 from J; bases not matched to a gene: 11. The CDR3 loop spans 16 amino acids. The germline gives CDR1 SNHLY, CDR2 FYNNEI.

CDR3 DNA sequence: TGTGCCAGCAGTGGCGGACAGGGAACTAGGACGGGGGACTATGGCTACACCTTC. This codes for CASSGGQGTRTGDYGYTF. This sequence joins TRBV6-1 and TRBJ1-2; TRBD1 agrees at 8 bases. Germline V gene lookup returns CDR1 MNHNS and CDR2 SASEGT. With 4 bases clipped from V and 3 bases from J, the junction kept 16 bases outside the gene matches. The CDR3 is made up of 18 amino acids.

The chain links TRBV10-3 to TRBJ2-7, with 7 bases aligning to TRBD1. This CDR3 contains 15 residues. The V gene's germline CDR1 is ENHRY and CDR2 SYGVKD. Trimming at V came to 6 bases and at J to 6 bases, leaving 14 bases not matched to a gene. CDR3 residues: CAIRPEVGTDGEQYF. The CDR3 nucleotides read TGTGCCATCAGGCCAGAGGTTGGGACAGATGGCGAGCAGTACTTC.

The sample holds a few counts of this clone. V usage is TRBV3-1 (or the pseudogene TRBV3-2) and J usage is TRBJ2-7; the D gene is possibly TRBD1 (5 bases). CDR1 and CDR2 from the germline V gene are LGHDT and YNNKEL (reference sequence). Trimming pared 1 base from V and 3 bases from J, leaving 13 bases between. The CDR3 runs to 15 residues. In DNA, the CDR3 is TGTGCCAGCAGCCAAGTAATTGGCCAGGGCTACGAGCAGTACTTC. Amino acid sequence: CASSQVIGQGYEQYF.

The V gene is TRBV6-6, the J gene TRBJ1-6, with D tentatively TRBD1 (5 bases). The CDR3 is made up of 15 amino acids. V shed 6 bases and J shed 7 bases, with 16 bases lying between them. CDR1 is MNHNY, CDR2 SVGAGI, per germline (reference sequence). Here the CDR3 DNA reads TGTGCCAGCAGCCGGGACCCCCGGGAGAATTCACCCCTCCACTTT. Translating gives CASSRDPRENSPLHF.

The J gene is TRBJ2-5, the V gene TRBV5-1, with D perhaps TRBD1 (6 bases). The germline CDR1 and CDR2 sequences are SGHRS and YFSETQ. V gave up 1 base and J gave up 1 base, with 11 bases separating them. CDR3 length: 15 residues. CDR3 in amino acids: CASSLTGRTQETQYF. The CDR3 nucleotides read TGCGCCAGCAGCTTGACAGGGCGGACCCAAGAGACCCAGTACTTC.

This sequence joins TRBV28 and TRBJ2-3, with a tentative D call TRBD2 (6 bases). Looked up from germline, CDR1 is MDHEN and CDR2 is SYDVKM. The CDR3 runs to 15 residues. Trimming removed 2 bases at V and 1 base at J, with 10 bases between. DNA of the CDR3: TGTGCCAGCAGTTTAGCCCGGGAGCGCACAGATACGCAGTATTTT. Translated: CASSLARERTDTQYF.

This CDR3 is CAGDRRGQGAEAFF. In DNA form, the CDR3 reads TGTGCCGGCGACCGGCGGGGACAGGGCGCTGAAGCTTTCTTT. V gene TRBV30 combines with J gene TRBJ1-1; 9 nucleotides match TRBD1. Germline-derived CDR1 and CDR2 are GTSNPN and SVGIG (reference sequence). The ends lost 8 bases at V and 6 bases at J; junction bases unmatched: 13. The CDR3 is made up of 14 amino acids.

This clone came up once. This chain links TRBV4-1 with TRBJ1-1; no clear D gene. This CDR3 spans 16 amino acids. Germline CDR1 and CDR2: MGHRA and YSYEKL. The ends were cut back, 4 bases at V and 0 bases at J, with 15 bases in the middle. The CDR3 DNA reads TGCGCCAGCAGCCCGCTTCAGACAAATATGAACACTGAAGCTTTCTTT. This translates into CASSPLQTNMNTEAFF.

This clone was seen once. This chain joins TRBV2 and TRBJ2-1, with 7 bases that match TRBD1. Germline V gives CDR1 SNHLY, CDR2 FYNNEI. CDR3 length: 18 residues. V shed 5 bases, J shed 5 bases, and the junction held 18 bases outside the gene matches. The CDR3 nucleotides are TGTGCCAGCAGTCCGGAGCAGGGGGTGGGGCAAGGGGACAATGAGCAGTTCTTC. As protein: CASSPEQGVGQGDNEQFF.

This clone was recorded many times. The chain is built from TRBV19 and TRBJ2-7; TRBD1 aligns across 7 bases. J lost 3 bases, V lost 5 bases, and 1 base had no gene match. The CDR3 has 12 residues. Germline loops: CDR1 LNHDA, CDR2 SQIVND (reference sequence). Here the CDR3 DNA reads TGTGCCAGTAGTCCAGGGGGCTACGAGCAGTACTTC. It codes for CASSPGGYEQYF.

In this sample, this clone turned up a few times. V gene TRBV4-1 combines with J gene TRBJ1-5; 7 nucleotides line up with TRBD1. V dropped 0 bases and J dropped 5; count of bases not matched to a gene: 10. CDR1 is MGHRA and CDR2 is YSYEKL in the germline V gene. CDR3 length: 17 amino acids. The DNA of the CDR3 is TGCGCCAGCAGCCAAGAACCGGTGACAGGGCGGGATCAGCCCCAGCATTTT. It yields the protein CASSQEPVTGRDQPQHF.

A few counts support this clone. J is TRBJ2-2 and V is TRBV5-1; TRBD1 is a possible D gene (6 bases). The CDR3 has 15 amino acids. Looked up from germline, CDR1 is SGHRS and CDR2 is YFSETQ. V was pared by 3 bases and J by 3 bases, with 12 bases between. The CDR3 region has the DNA TGCGCCAGCAGCTCCAGGGGTCCTCACACCGGGGAGCTGTTTTTT. It translates to CASSSRGPHTGELFF.

V usage is TRBV5-4 and J usage is TRBJ1-1; TRBD1 is a possible D gene (5 bases). Trimming took off 4 bases at V and 4 bases at J, with 14 bases between the two ends. There are 14 residues in the CDR3. The germline V gene has CDR1 SGHNT and CDR2 YYREEE (reference sequence). CDR3 DNA sequence: TGTGCCAGCAGCCCTGTGAGGCAGGGCACTGAAGCTTTCTTT. Its protein product is CASSPVRQGTEAFF.

V gene TRBV29-1 combines with J gene TRBJ1-2, with 12 bases that match TRBD1. Per germline, CDR1 SQVTM and CDR2 ANQGSEA. V shed 2 bases, J shed 6 bases, and the junction held 4 bases outside the gene matches. This CDR3 contains 14 residues. CDR3 loop: CSVESWDRGHGYTF. DNA of the CDR3: TGCAGCGTTGAATCGTGGGACAGGGGGCATGGCTACACCTTC.